Shown below are 18 T cell receptor beta chains from a single sample sequenced in a study of CD8 T cells in ankylosing spondylitis. TCRdb re-analysed the 5' RACE reads in MiXCR, keeping a single row per CDR3 protein. The data show roughly 250,000 distinct CDR3 sequences, around 9.1% seen once. Source material: blood, either unsorted or a sorted T cell fraction (not recorded which). The receptors here all came from a male donor with ankylosing spondylitis or in good health (not recorded which).

This clonotype was recorded many times. CDR3 in amino acids: CASSFSRRGTQYF. DNA for the CDR3: TGTGCCAGCAGTTTTAGCAGGCGGGGGACCCAGTACTTC. The chain combines TRBV12-3 or TRBV12-4 with TRBJ2-5; tentatively, D is TRBD2 (6 bases). V lost 3 bases, J lost 7 bases, and 12 bases lay in between. The CDR3 runs to 13 residues.

This chain joins TRBV6-2 or TRBV6-3 and TRBJ2-1, with a tentative D call TRBD2 (5 bases). Germline CDR1 MNHEY, CDR2 SVGEGT. V gave up 1 base and J gave up 9 bases, with 16 bases separating them. The CDR3 contains 15 residues. CDR3 in amino acids: CASSYFSIGLPEQFF. In DNA, the CDR3 is TGTGCCAGCAGTTACTTCTCAATTGGACTCCCTGAGCAGTTCTTC.

This clonotype was seen many times. V is TRBV12-3 or TRBV12-4 and J is TRBJ1-2; D unresolved. V was pared by 2 bases and J by 5 bases, with 9 bases between. The CDR3 totals 13 residues. The CDR3, as DNA: TGTGCCAGCAGTTTACGTGTTGGGTATGGCTACACCTTC. It translates to CASSLRVGYGYTF.

Ten or more counts support this clonotype. V gene TRBV29-1 combines with J gene TRBJ1-1; a weak D match, TRBD1 (6 bases). V was shortened by 1 base and J by 4 bases, with 16 bases between the two germline ends. CDR1 is SQVTM, CDR2 ANQGSEA, per germline. The CDR3 is made up of 15 amino acids. The CDR3 coding sequence is TGCAGCGTTGAAGGGCAGGGGCGAGGGTCCACTGAAGCTTTCTTT. Translated: CSVEGQGRGSTEAFF.

This clonotype was seen at least ten times. This chain joins TRBV5-1 and TRBJ2-1; D not certain. Trimming stripped 3 bases from V and 6 bases from J, with 16 bases between. The CDR3 contains 15 residues. Germline assignment: CDR1 SGHRS and CDR2 YFSETQ. CDR3 amino acids: CASSWGETFANEQFF. CDR3 in DNA: TGCGCCAGCAGCTGGGGTGAGACGTTCGCCAATGAGCAGTTCTTC.

This clonotype was picked up many times. V usage is TRBV20-1 and J usage is TRBJ2-1; unclear D gene. The germline V gene has CDR1 DFQATT and CDR2 SNEGSKA (reference sequence). Trimming stripped 4 bases from V and 0 bases from J, with 16 bases between. The CDR3 covers 16 residues. CDR3 loop: CSANPLVSSSYNEQFF. In DNA form, the CDR3 reads TGCAGTGCTAACCCCCTAGTGTCGAGCTCCTACAATGAGCAGTTCTTC.

The chain uses TRBV6-5 and TRBJ1-1; TRBD1 matches 10 bases. The germline V gene has CDR1 MNHEY and CDR2 SVGAGI. J lost 11 bases, V lost 3 bases, and 21 bases had no gene match. The CDR3 is made up of 18 amino acids. The CDR3 reads CASSYFVPGQGSCSGAFF. As DNA, the CDR3 is TGTGCCAGCAGTTATTTTGTACCGGGACAGGGGTCGTGTTCCGGGGCTTTCTTT.

This clonotype was found many times. The gene calls are TRBV20-1 and TRBJ2-3; 7 bases fit TRBD1. Germline CDR1 and CDR2: DFQATT and SNEGSKA (reference sequence). The CDR3 covers 13 residues. The V gene end was trimmed by 7 bases and the J gene end by 6 bases; junction bases not matched to a gene: 10. The CDR3 loop is CSGRQGPTDTQYF. The CDR3 nucleotides read TGCAGTGGGAGACAGGGCCCTACTGATACGCAGTATTTT.

In this sample, this clonotype turned up many times. The chain is built from TRBV9 and TRBJ2-7; 9 bases agree with TRBD1. Germline CDR1 and CDR2: SGDLS and YYNGEE. Unmatched junction bases numbered 4, after V lost 4 bases and J lost 2 bases. This CDR3 spans 14 amino acids. CDR3: CASSFRQGAYEQYF. CDR3 nucleotide sequence: TGTGCCAGCAGCTTTCGACAGGGGGCCTACGAGCAGTACTTC.

There are many counts of this clonotype. The CDR3 region has the DNA TGTGCCAGCAGCCTTCTTGAGACGACTAATGAAAAACTGTTTTTT. Translation: CASSLLETTNEKLFF. V gene TRBV7-9 combines with J gene TRBJ1-4; D is unresolved. The V gene lost 5 bases and the J gene lost 2 bases, with 12 bases spanning the gap. CDR1 is SEHNR and CDR2 is FQNEAQ in the germline V gene (reference sequence). The CDR3 length is 15 residues. Complete variable domain (other parts from reference TRBV7-9 and TRBJ1-4): DTGVSQNPRHKITKRGQNVTFRCDPISEHNRLYWYRQTLGQGPEFLTYFQNEAQLEKSRLLSDRFSAERPKGSFSTLEIQRTEQGDSAMYLCASSLLETTNEKLFFGSGTQLSVL.

This clonotype appeared many times. The chain has TRBV7-4 and TRBJ2-1, with 12 bases lining up with TRBD2. Germline values: CDR1 SGHVT, CDR2 SQSDAQ. The junction had 7 bases not matched to a gene; V was cut back by 0 bases and J by 7 bases. CDR3 length: 17 residues. The CDR3 DNA reads as TGTGCCAGCAGCTTAGCCCGGACTAGCGGGGCCCCAAATGAGCAGTTCTTC. Its protein product is CASSLARTSGAPNEQFF. The full variable domain, completed using reference TRBV7-4 and TRBJ2-1, is GAGVSQSPRYKVAKRGRDVALRCDSISGHVTLYWYRQTLGQGSEVLTYSQSDAQRDKSGRPSGRFSAERPERSVSTLKIQRTEQGDSAVYLCASSLARTSGAPNEQFFGPGTRLTVL.

In this sample, this clonotype turned up many times. V and J are TRBV27 and TRBJ2-3; 10 positions match TRBD2. The V segment lost 5 bases and the J segment 1 base; nucleotides outside the gene matches: 18. This CDR3 is built from 20 residues. Germline V gene data show CDR1 as MNHEY and CDR2 as SMNVEV (reference sequence). The CDR3 DNA reads TGTGCCAGCAGTACCCCACGACTAGCGGGTCGGATGGGCGGCACAGATACGCAGTATTTT. Residues: CASSTPRLAGRMGGTDTQYF.

This clonotype showed up many times. The rearrangement joins TRBV6-4 to TRBJ2-3, with 10 bases aligning to TRBD2. This CDR3 is built from 15 residues. The J segment lost 3 bases and the V segment lost 6 bases, leaving 6 bases of the junction unmatched. The germline CDR1 and CDR2 sequences are MRHNA and SNTAGT. Here the CDR3 DNA reads TGTGCCAGCAGCCTAGCGGGAGAGGGGACAGATACGCAGTATTTT. Amino acid sequence: CASSLAGEGTDTQYF.

Ten or more counts support this clonotype. The chain carries TRBV7-3 and TRBJ1-1; D unclear. Germline assignment: CDR1 SGHTA and CDR2 FQGTGA. Between the trimmed V and J ends, which lost 2 bases and 6 bases, there was a span of 13 bases. This CDR3 region has 14 residues. CDR3 loop: CASSLYPGLSEAFF. CDR3 DNA: TGTGCCAGCAGCTTATATCCCGGACTCTCTGAAGCTTTCTTT. Full variable domain (missing parts from reference TRBV7-3 and TRBJ1-1): GAGVSQTPSNKVTEKGKYVELRCDPISGHTALYWYRQSLGQGPEFLIYFQGTGAADDSGLPNDRFFAVRPEGSVSTLKIQRTERGDSAVYLCASSLYPGLSEAFFGQGTRLTVV.

This clonotype was seen more than once but under ten times. The chain combines TRBV6-1 with TRBJ2-3, with a tentative D call TRBD1 (6 bases). Germline CDR1 reads MNHNS; CDR2 reads SASEGT. This CDR3 has 17 amino acids. Trimming removed 5 bases from V and 0 bases from J, with 18 bases in between. In nucleotides, the CDR3 is TGTGCCAGCAGTCCACAAGCGACAGGCACTAGCACAGATACGCAGTATTTT. It translates to CASSPQATGTSTDTQYF.

As concerns this clonotype: This may arise from a read error, as a much more abundant clone is one base away. The gene calls are TRBV12-3 or TRBV12-4 and TRBJ2-7; D gene ambiguous. This CDR3 is 13 amino acids long. The DNA for the CDR3 is TGTGCCAGCAGCCAAGGTTACTCCTGCGAGCAGTACTTC. Translated: CASSQGYSCEQYF.

In its sample, this clonotype was seen many times. The chain has TRBV5-1 and TRBJ2-7, with 7 bases that match TRBD1. Germline V CDR1 and CDR2: SGHRS, YFSETQ. Trimming took 1 base from V and 5 from J; bases not matched to a gene: 9. CDR3 length: 15 amino acids. CDR3: CASSLSTGIFDEQYF. The CDR3 bases are TGCGCCAGCAGCTTGTCGACAGGGATTTTTGACGAGCAGTACTTC.

This clonotype was seen many times. The chain recombines TRBV25-1 with TRBJ2-2; D is unclear. The CDR3 consists of 13 residues. The germline V gene has CDR1 MGHDK and CDR2 SYGVNS. Trimming took off 1 base at V and 3 bases at J, with 3 bases between the two ends. This CDR3 reads CASSESHTGELFF. The DNA for the CDR3 is TGTGCCAGCAGTGAATCCCACACCGGGGAGCTGTTTTTT. Looking up the rest from reference TRBV25-1 and TRBJ2-2 gives the full variable domain: EADIYQTPRYLVIGTGKKITLECSQTMGHDKMYWYQQDPGMELHLIHYSYGVNSTEKGDLSSESTVSRIRTEHFPLTLESARPSHTSQYLCASSESHTGELFFGEGSRLTVL.